This TCR beta chain was identified in a study of blood T cells in healthy people across ages. Overall study results and limits: A greater number of naive CD4+ cells and higher diversity distinguished long-lived donors from aged donors.

This clonotype was seen many times. As yet, its antigen is unknown. It was with a sample-barcoded 5' primer and a J-beta primer mix that a second PCR of roughly 7 to 12 cycles was run. TCRdb recomputed calls from the 5' RACE reads with MiXCR, one row per CDR3 protein. This table holds about 1.6 million distinct CDR3 sequences, 30% to 35% found once. With each sample, at least 5.5 micrograms of total RNA were extracted. The specimen was blood. This clonotype was obtained from a woman in her thirties in good health.

The CDR3 reads CAWSGTRGSYNEQFF. In DNA form, the CDR3 reads TGTGCCTGGAGTGGGACAAGGGGTTCCTACAATGAGCAGTTCTTC. The gene calls are TRBV30 and TRBJ2-1, with D perhaps matching TRBD1 (5 bases). Germline-derived CDR1 and CDR2 are GTSNPN and SVGIG (reference sequence). The germline V and J ends were trimmed by 1 base and 1 base, with 11 bases remaining between them. The CDR3 is made up of 15 amino acids. The full variable domain, completed using reference TRBV30 and TRBJ2-1, is SQTIHQWPATLVQPVGSPLSLECTVEGTSNPNLYWYRQAAGRGLQLLFYSVGIGQISSEVPQNLSASRPQDRQFILSSKKLLLSDSGFYLCAWSGTRGSYNEQFFGPGTRLTVL.